This T cell receptor beta chain was sequenced for a study of cytomegalovirus exposure and HLA in healthy donors. Study observations and caveats: Rarity characterized most TCR sequences, yet some public TCRs appeared in many donors. It was found in a later analysis that first-cohort TCR clusters tended to co-occur in the 100 to 150 validation repertoires.

Regarding this clone: The antigen is unknown.

V gave up 0 bases and J gave up 6 bases; unmatched junction bases: 6. Germline V CDR1 and CDR2: GTSNPN, SVGIG (reference sequence). The CDR3 contains 15 residues. The repertoire was sequenced with immunoSEQ multiplex PCR; TCRdb's copy has only in-frame clones and lacks some. The sample records around 99,000 clones, around nine tenths being singletons. This receptor was obtained from a woman aged 18-35 years in good health and CMV-seronegative. The specimen sequenced was PBMCs. The chain carries TRBV30 and TRBJ2-2, with 8 bases lining up with TRBD2. The CDR3 nucleotides read TGTGCCTGGAGTGTAGCGGGAGTTGGATCCGGGGAGCTGTTTTTT. Protein: CAWSVAGVGSGELFF.